A single sample is the source of the 8 T cell receptor beta chains below, sequenced in a study of CD8+CD57+ T cells in acquired aplastic anemia. The use of genomic DNA as template underpinned the TCR beta VDJ and CDR3 profiling. TCRdb ran MiXCR on the reads and lists one entry per CDR3 protein. The sample yields approximately 32,000 distinct CDR3 sequences, 76% seen once. The specimen sequenced was sorted CD4+, CD8+, or CD8+CD57+ T cells (not recorded which) from PBMCs. The origin of the receptors is a human donor in good health, serving as a control.

The chain uses TRBV5-1 and TRBJ2-7, with D perhaps matching TRBD2 (6 bases). From germline, CDR1 is SGHRS and CDR2 YFSETQ. The CDR3 has 14 amino acids. V gave up 4 bases and J gave up 0 bases, with 11 bases separating them. The CDR3 sequence: CASSRDLSSYEQYF. CDR3 sequence (DNA): TGCGCCAGCAGCCGGGACTTGTCCTCCTACGAGCAGTACTTC.

This chain links TRBV15 with TRBJ1-1; TRBD1 agrees at 10 bases. V dropped 8 bases and J dropped 6; count of bases not matched to a gene: 9. Germline CDR1 is LNHNV and CDR2 is YYDKDF (reference sequence). CDR3 length equals 14 residues. The CDR3 protein is CATDRGLGRAEAFF. In DNA form, the CDR3 reads TGTGCCACCGACAGGGGGCTGGGGCGGGCTGAAGCTTTCTTT.

The genes are TRBV25-1 and TRBJ2-7; TRBD2 aligns across 7 bases. Germline assignment: CDR1 MGHDK and CDR2 SYGVNS. V was pared by 2 bases and J by 2 bases, with 9 bases of the junction left unmatched. CDR3 length: 16 residues. The CDR3 sequence is CASSERGTNPTYEQYF. In DNA form, the CDR3 reads TGTGCCAGCAGTGAAAGAGGGACTAACCCGACCTACGAGCAGTACTTC.

The chain links TRBV2 to TRBJ1-1, with a tentative D call TRBD1 (5 bases). Looked up from germline, CDR1 is SNHLY and CDR2 is FYNNEI. V was trimmed by 1 base and J by 1 base, leaving 7 bases between them. This CDR3 is built from 14 residues. This chain's CDR3 is CASSEVGENTEAFF. CDR3 coding DNA: TGTGCCAGCAGTGAAGTGGGGGAGAACACTGAAGCTTTCTTT.

In its sample, this clonotype was seen a few times. The chain uses TRBV19 and TRBJ1-4; 8 bases are a match to TRBD1. The CDR3 covers 17 residues. Trimming removed 5 bases from V and 7 bases from J; junction bases left unmatched: 15. Looked up from germline, CDR1 is LNHDA and CDR2 is SQIVND (reference sequence). The CDR3 nucleotides read TGTGCCAGTAGTCCCCACGGGCCGGGACAGGTGCGTGAAAAACTGTTTTTT. This gives the protein CASSPHGPGQVREKLFF.

This chain links TRBV2 with TRBJ1-2, with D possibly matching TRBD1 (6 bases). The length of the CDR3 is 13 residues. Germline V gene lookup returns CDR1 SNHLY and CDR2 FYNNEI. V lost 1 base and J 7 bases, leaving 10 bases between the germline ends. The CDR3 DNA reads as TGTGCCAGCAGTGAAGAACAGGGAACTGGCTACACCTTC. Its translation is CASSEEQGTGYTF.

The table lists this clonotype with a count of one. The chain has TRBV2 and TRBJ2-7; 10 positions agree with TRBD1. The CDR3 is 15 amino acids. V lost 4 bases, J lost 7 bases, and 10 bases stayed unmatched. CDR1 is SNHLY and CDR2 is FYNNEI in the germline V gene. The CDR3 region has the DNA TGTGCCAGCAGTGTTATATCCGGGACAGGGGAAGAGCAGTACTTC. Translation gives CASSVISGTGEEQYF.

The rearrangement uses TRBV20-1 and TRBJ1-2, with unresolved D. Per the germline V gene, CDR1 is DFQATT and CDR2 is SNEGSKA (reference sequence). Trimming pared 7 bases from V and 4 bases from J, leaving 16 bases between. The CDR3 has 13 residues. CDR3 residues: CSEAARFLYGYTF. In nucleotides, the CDR3 is TGCAGTGAAGCGGCCAGGTTTCTCTATGGCTACACCTTC.